This TCR beta chain was captured in a study of T cell responses to AZD1222 COVID-19 vaccine. TCRdb's copy holds only in-frame clones and misses some; the assay was immunoSEQ multiplex PCR. Counted here are around 120,000 clones, more than 90% occurring once; the ten biggest clones make up around 1.2%. J gave up 1 base and V 2 bases, and 5 bases lay outside the gene matches. This CDR3 has 16 residues. Germline loops: CDR1 LNHDA, CDR2 SQIVND (reference sequence). Study-level findings and limits: Following two doses of AZD1222, Spike-specific TCR breadth and depth rose. Only a handful of AZD1222 recipients, more than 5 in all, had baseline seropositivity.

Details on this clone: Antigen: not known.

The receptor comes from an adult in good health. The V gene is TRBV19, the J gene TRBJ1-1, with 9 bases aligning to TRBD1. Source: peripheral blood, taken on day 0 of AZD1222 vaccination. CDR3: CASSIIPGQGNTEAFF. In DNA, the CDR3 is TGTGCCAGTAGTATAATACCGGGACAGGGGAACACTGAAGCTTTCTTT.